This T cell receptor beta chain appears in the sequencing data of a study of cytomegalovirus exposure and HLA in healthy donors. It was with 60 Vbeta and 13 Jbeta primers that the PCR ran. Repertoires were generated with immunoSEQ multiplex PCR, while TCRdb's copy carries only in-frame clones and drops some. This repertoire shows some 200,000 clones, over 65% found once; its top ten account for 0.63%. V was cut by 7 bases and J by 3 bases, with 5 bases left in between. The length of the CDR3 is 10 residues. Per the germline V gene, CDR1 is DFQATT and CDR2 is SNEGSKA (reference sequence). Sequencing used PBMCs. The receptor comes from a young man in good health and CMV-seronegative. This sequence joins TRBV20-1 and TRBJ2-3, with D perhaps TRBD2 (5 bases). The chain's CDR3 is CSGGTDTQYF. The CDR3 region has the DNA TGCAGTGGAGGGACAGATACGCAGTATTTT.